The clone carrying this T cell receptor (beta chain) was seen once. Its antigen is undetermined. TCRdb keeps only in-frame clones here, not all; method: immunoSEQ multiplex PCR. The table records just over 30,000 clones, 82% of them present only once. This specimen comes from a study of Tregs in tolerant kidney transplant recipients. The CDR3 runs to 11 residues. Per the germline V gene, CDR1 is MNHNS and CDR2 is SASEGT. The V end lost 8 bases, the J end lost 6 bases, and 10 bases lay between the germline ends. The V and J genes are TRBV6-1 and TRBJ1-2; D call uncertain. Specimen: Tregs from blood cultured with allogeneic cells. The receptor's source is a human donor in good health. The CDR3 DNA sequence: TGTGCCAGCGTTAGCTGGGATGGCTACACCTTC. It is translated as CASVSWDGYTF.